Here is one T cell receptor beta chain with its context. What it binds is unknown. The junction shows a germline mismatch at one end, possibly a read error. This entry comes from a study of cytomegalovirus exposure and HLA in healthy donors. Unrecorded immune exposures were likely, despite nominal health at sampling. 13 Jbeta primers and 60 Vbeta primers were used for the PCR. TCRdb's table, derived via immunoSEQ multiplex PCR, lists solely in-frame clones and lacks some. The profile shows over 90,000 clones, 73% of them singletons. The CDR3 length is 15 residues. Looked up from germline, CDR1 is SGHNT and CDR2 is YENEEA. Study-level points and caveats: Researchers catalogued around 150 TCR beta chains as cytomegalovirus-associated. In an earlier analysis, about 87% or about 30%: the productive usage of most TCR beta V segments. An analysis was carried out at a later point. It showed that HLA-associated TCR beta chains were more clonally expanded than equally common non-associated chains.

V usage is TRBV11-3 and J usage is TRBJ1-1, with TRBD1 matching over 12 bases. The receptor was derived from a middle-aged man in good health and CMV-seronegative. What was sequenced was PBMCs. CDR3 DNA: TGTGCCAGCAGCCCGGGACAGGGGGCGAACGCTGAAGCTTTCTTT. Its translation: CASSPGQGANAEAFF.